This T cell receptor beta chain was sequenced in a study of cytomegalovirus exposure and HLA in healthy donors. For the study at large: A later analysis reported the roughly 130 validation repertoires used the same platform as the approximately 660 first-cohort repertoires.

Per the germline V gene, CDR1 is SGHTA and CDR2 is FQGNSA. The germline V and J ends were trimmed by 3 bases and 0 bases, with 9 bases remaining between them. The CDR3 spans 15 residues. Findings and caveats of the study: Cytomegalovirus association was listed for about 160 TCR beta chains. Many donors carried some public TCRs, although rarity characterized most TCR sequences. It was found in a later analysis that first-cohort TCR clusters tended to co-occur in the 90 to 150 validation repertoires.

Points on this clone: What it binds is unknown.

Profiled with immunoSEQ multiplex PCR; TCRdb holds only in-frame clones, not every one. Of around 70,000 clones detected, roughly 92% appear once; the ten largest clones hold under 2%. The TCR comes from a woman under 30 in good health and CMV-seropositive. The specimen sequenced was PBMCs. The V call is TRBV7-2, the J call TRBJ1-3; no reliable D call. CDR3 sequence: CASSLQVDSGNTIYF. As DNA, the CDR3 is TGTGCCAGCAGCTTGCAGGTCGACTCTGGAAACACCATATATTTT.